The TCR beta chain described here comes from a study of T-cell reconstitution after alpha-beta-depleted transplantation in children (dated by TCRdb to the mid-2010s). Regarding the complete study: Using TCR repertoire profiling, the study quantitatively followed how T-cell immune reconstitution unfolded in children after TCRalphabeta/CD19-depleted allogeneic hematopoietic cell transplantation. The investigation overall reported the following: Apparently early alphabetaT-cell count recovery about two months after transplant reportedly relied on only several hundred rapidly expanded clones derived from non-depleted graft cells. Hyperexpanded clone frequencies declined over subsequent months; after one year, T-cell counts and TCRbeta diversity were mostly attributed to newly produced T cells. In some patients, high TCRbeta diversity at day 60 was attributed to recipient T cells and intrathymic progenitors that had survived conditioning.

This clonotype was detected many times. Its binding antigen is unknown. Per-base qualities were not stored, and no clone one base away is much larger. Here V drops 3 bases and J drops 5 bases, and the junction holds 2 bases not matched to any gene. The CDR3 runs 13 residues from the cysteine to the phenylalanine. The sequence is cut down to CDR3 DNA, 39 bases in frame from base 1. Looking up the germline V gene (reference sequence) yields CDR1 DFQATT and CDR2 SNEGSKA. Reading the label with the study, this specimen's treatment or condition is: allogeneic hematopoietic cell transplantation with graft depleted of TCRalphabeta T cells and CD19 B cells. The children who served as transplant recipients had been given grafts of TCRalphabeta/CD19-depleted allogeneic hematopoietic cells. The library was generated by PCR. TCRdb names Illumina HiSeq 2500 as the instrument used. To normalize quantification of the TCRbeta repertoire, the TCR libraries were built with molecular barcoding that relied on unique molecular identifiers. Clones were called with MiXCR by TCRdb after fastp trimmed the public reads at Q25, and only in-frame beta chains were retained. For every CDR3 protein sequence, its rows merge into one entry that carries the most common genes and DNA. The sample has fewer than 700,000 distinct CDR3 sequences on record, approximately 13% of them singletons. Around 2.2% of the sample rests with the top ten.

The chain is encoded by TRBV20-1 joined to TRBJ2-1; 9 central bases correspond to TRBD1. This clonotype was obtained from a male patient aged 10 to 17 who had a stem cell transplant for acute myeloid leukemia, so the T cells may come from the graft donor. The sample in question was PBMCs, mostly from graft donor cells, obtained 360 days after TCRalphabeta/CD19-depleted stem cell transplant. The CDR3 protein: CSASWDRDNEQFF. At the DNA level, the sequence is TGCAGTGCTAGCTGGGACAGGGACAATGAGCAGTTCTTC.